The next 26 T cell receptor beta chains were all read from a single sample in a study of graft-versus-host responses after intestinal transplantation. Profiling relied on immunoSEQ multiplex PCR, and the TCRdb table lists in-frame clones only, not all of them. The repertoire holds approximately 50,000 clones, approximately 90% seen once, with roughly 1.5% in the top ten. Source: PBMCs, taken 26 days after transplant. The receptor set was obtained from a human patient who received an intestinal transplant, so some T cells may come from the graft donor.

The chain links TRBV13 to TRBJ2-3; D is perhaps TRBD1 (6 bases). Trimming left V 6 bases short and J 4 bases short, with 8 bases between. The CDR3 has 12 amino acids. Germline CDR1 is PRHDT and CDR2 is FYEKMQ (reference sequence). DNA for the CDR3: TGTGCCAGCAGGCAGGGGTCAGATACGCAGTATTTT. It is translated as CASRQGSDTQYF. The full variable domain, completed using reference TRBV13 and TRBJ2-3, is AAGVIQSPRHLIKEKRETATLKCYPIPRHDTVYWYQQGPGQDPQFLISFYEKMQSDKGSIPDRFSAQQFSDYHSELNMSSLELGDSALYFCASRQGSDTQYFGPGTRLTVL.

This clone is a singleton in its sample. The gene calls are TRBV27 and TRBJ2-7, with a tentative D call TRBD1 (6 bases). Germline V gene data show CDR1 as MNHEY and CDR2 as SMNVEV (reference sequence). This CDR3 spans 13 amino acids. Trimming pared 3 bases from V and 5 bases from J, leaving 11 bases between. The DNA of the CDR3 is TGTGCCAGCAGTTTCACAGGGCCGGACGAGCAGTACTTC. Protein: CASSFTGPDEQYF.

The rearrangement links TRBV5-1 to TRBJ2-5; tentative D call: TRBD1 (6 bases). Germline V gives CDR1 SGHRS, CDR2 YFSETQ. V shed 1 base and J shed 1 base, with 17 bases lying between them. This CDR3 has 17 amino acids. The chain's CDR3 is CASSLFGQGKSQETQYF. The CDR3 coding sequence is TGCGCCAGCAGCTTGTTCGGCCAGGGGAAGAGCCAAGAGACCCAGTACTTC.

The genes are TRBV4-3 and TRBJ1-4, with TRBD1 as a possible D gene (6 bases). The CDR3 consists of 15 residues. V was cut by 0 bases and J by 4 bases, with 9 bases left in between. Germline V gene data show CDR1 as LGHNA and CDR2 as YSLEER. The CDR3 DNA follows: TGCGCCAGCAGCCAAGATCCCAGGGGTAATGAAAAACTGTTTTTT. Amino acids: CASSQDPRGNEKLFF.

This chain links TRBV19 with TRBJ1-1; 7 bases fit TRBD1. CDR3 length: 15 residues. The V gene end was trimmed by 1 base and the J gene end by 2 bases; junction bases not matched to a gene: 4. CDR1 is LNHDA and CDR2 is SQIVND in the germline V gene (reference sequence). The CDR3 sequence is CASSIGTGRNTEAFF. The CDR3 region has the DNA TGTGCCAGTAGTATAGGGACAGGTCGTAACACTGAAGCTTTCTTT.

This chain links TRBV6-1 with TRBJ2-2; D uncertain. The germline V and J ends were trimmed by 3 bases and 6 bases, with 8 bases remaining between them. This CDR3 contains 13 residues. Germline V gene sequence: CDR1 MNHNS, CDR2 SASEGT. The chain's CDR3 is CASSDVAPGELFF. In DNA form, the CDR3 reads TGTGCCAGCAGTGACGTAGCTCCCGGGGAGCTGTTTTTT.

The V gene is TRBV5-6, the J gene TRBJ1-1, with D unclear. This CDR3 is 13 amino acids long. Germline V CDR1 and CDR2: SGHDT, YYEEEE. Trimming cost V 4 bases and J 5 bases, with 12 bases left between them. The DNA for the CDR3 is TGTGCCAGCAGCGCTGAGTATTATACTGAAGCTTTCTTT. Protein product: CASSAEYYTEAFF.

This rearrangement joins TRBV4-1 to TRBJ2-3; 10 positions match TRBD2. With 0 bases clipped from V and 2 bases from J, the junction kept 8 bases outside the gene matches. The CDR3 sequence is 18 residues long. Germline CDR1 and CDR2: MGHRA and YSYEKL. DNA for the CDR3: TGCGCCAGCAGCCAAGAGGAAGCGGGGGGGGTTTTCACAGATACGCAGTATTTT. Translating it yields CASSQEEAGGVFTDTQYF.

The rearrangement joins TRBV5-4 to TRBJ1-1; D not certain. Trimming removed 1 base from V and 1 base from J, with 5 bases in between. This CDR3 has 13 residues. Per germline, CDR1 SGHNT and CDR2 YYREEE (reference sequence). The CDR3 DNA reads as TGTGCCAGCAGCTTGCAGCGGAACACTGAAGCTTTCTTT. The encoded protein is CASSLQRNTEAFF.

For the CDR3, the DNA is TGTGCCAGCAGCAAAGGGAGGGTTAACGAGCAGTACGTC. Translating gives CASSKGRVNEQYV. V is TRBV21-1 and J is TRBJ2-7; TRBD2, as called in the table, went unchecked against the DNA. TRBV21-1 is termed a pseudogene. The CDR3 covers 13 residues.

V and J are TRBV4-1 and TRBJ1-4, with D unclear. The CDR3 sequence is 15 residues long. Per the germline V gene, CDR1 is MGHRA and CDR2 is YSYEKL. V lost 1 base and J lost 3, with 9 bases in between. Here the CDR3 reads CASSQGTRANEKLFF. DNA of the CDR3: TGCGCCAGCAGCCAAGGAACTAGAGCTAATGAAAAACTGTTTTTT.

The chain employs TRBV6-4 and TRBJ1-1, with a possible D match to TRBD1 (5 bases). Germline V lookup: CDR1 MRHNA, CDR2 SNTAGT. CDR3 length equals 14 residues. Trimming removed 6 bases at V and 6 bases at J, with 17 bases between. The CDR3 region is CASRTLKGRPEAFF. The CDR3 DNA reads as TGTGCCAGCAGAACCTTGAAGGGGCGCCCTGAAGCTTTCTTT.

The chain combines TRBV7-9 with TRBJ2-1, with 7 bases lining up with TRBD1. V lost 0 bases to trimming and J lost 2 bases; unmatched junction nucleotides: 1. The CDR3 has 15 amino acids. The germline CDR1 and CDR2 sequences are SEHNR and FQNEAQ (reference sequence). DNA of the CDR3: TGTGCCAGCAGCTTAGCCCAGGGGGCCTACAATGAGCAGTTCTTC. Protein product: CASSLAQGAYNEQFF.

The J gene is TRBJ1-1, the V gene TRBV6-1; D is possibly TRBD1 (6 bases). Per the germline V gene, CDR1 is MNHNS and CDR2 is SASEGT. This CDR3 contains 14 residues. V lost 4 bases, J lost 1 base, and 10 bases lay in between. Here the CDR3 DNA reads TGTGCCAGCAGTGCTGGACAGACGAACACTGAAGCTTTCTTT. The encoded protein is CASSAGQTNTEAFF.

The chain joins TRBV6-1 to TRBJ1-3; 7 bases match TRBD1. The germline V gene encodes CDR1 MNHNS and CDR2 SASEGT. The CDR3 runs 15 residues. Trimming took 6 bases from V and 3 from J; bases not matched to a gene: 8. CDR3 amino acids: CASRATGNFGNTIYF. In DNA form, the CDR3 reads TGTGCCAGCAGAGCGACAGGGAATTTTGGAAACACCATATATTTT.

The J gene is TRBJ2-6, the V gene TRBV2, with 7 positions matching TRBD1. The CDR3 runs to 16 residues. Germline assignment: CDR1 SNHLY and CDR2 FYNNEI. With V trimmed by 6 bases and J by 0 bases, 5 bases remained unmatched. The CDR3: CASRSDRVSGANVLTF. CDR3 in DNA: TGTGCCAGCAGGTCAGACAGGGTCTCTGGGGCCAACGTCCTGACTTTC.

V and J are TRBV2 and TRBJ2-3; 15 bases map to TRBD2. CDR3 length: 20 residues. V was clipped by 5 bases and J by 5 bases; unmatched bases: 17. Germline V gene data show CDR1 as SNHLY and CDR2 as FYNNEI. The CDR3 nucleotides read TGTGCCAGCAGTACTCGACGGTCCCGGACTAGCGGGAGGGAAGGAGATACGCAGTATTTT. This gives the protein CASSTRRSRTSGREGDTQYF. Combining the CDR3 with reference TRBV2 and TRBJ2-3 gives the whole variable domain EPEVTQTPSHQVTQMGQEVILRCVPISNHLYFYWYRQILGQKVEFLVSFYNNEISEKSEIFDDQFSVERPDGSNFTLKIRSTKLEDSAMYFCASSTRRSRTSGREGDTQYFGPGTRLTVL.

The rearrangement links TRBV5-8 to TRBJ1-1; a weak D match, TRBD1 (6 bases). The CDR3 is 14 amino acids. The germline V and J ends were trimmed by 0 bases and 2 bases, with 8 bases remaining between them. Per germline, CDR1 SGHTS and CDR2 YDEGEE. As DNA, the CDR3 is TGTGCCAGCAGCTTGGACAGGGCCAACACTGAAGCTTTCTTT. It codes for CASSLDRANTEAFF.

V gene TRBV7-9 combines with J gene TRBJ2-1; D perhaps matches TRBD1 (5 bases). The CDR3 has 16 residues. V was shortened by 0 bases and J by 0 bases, with 9 bases between the two germline ends. The germline CDR1 and CDR2 sequences are SEHNR and FQNEAQ (reference sequence). The CDR3 region is CASSLAARVSYNEQFF. The CDR3 coding sequence is TGTGCCAGCAGCTTAGCGGCCAGGGTCTCCTACAATGAGCAGTTCTTC.

The V and J genes are TRBV4-1 and TRBJ2-3; the match to TRBD2 covers 10 bases. Germline V gives CDR1 MGHRA, CDR2 YSYEKL. With 3 bases clipped from V and 4 bases from J, the junction kept 4 bases outside the gene matches. The CDR3 is 15 residues long. CDR3 nucleotide sequence: TGCGCCAGCAGCCAGAGCGGGGGGGCGGCAGATACGCAGTATTTT. Residues: CASSQSGGAADTQYF.

This chain uses TRBV29-1 with TRBJ1-1, with D uncertain. Trimming cost V 2 bases and J 1 base, with 8 bases left between them. Germline V CDR1 and CDR2: SQVTM, ANQGSEA. The length of the CDR3 is 13 residues. The CDR3 reads CSVETQPNTEAFF. CDR3 in DNA: TGCAGCGTTGAAACACAGCCGAACACTGAAGCTTTCTTT.

The V and J genes are TRBV6-1 and TRBJ2-7; the match to TRBD2 covers 11 bases. Unmatched junction bases numbered 0, after V lost 2 bases and J lost 0 bases. CDR3 length: 15 amino acids. Per the germline V gene, CDR1 is MNHNS and CDR2 is SASEGT. CDR3 in DNA: TGTGCCAGCAGTGAACTAGCGGGGGGCTCCTACGAGCAGTACTTC. Translation: CASSELAGGSYEQYF.

This clone appeared a single time. V usage is TRBV6-6 and J usage is TRBJ2-3, with TRBD2 matching over 12 bases. The J segment lost 5 bases and the V segment lost 4 bases, leaving 7 bases of the junction unmatched. CDR1 and CDR2 from the germline V gene are MNHNY and SVGAGI (reference sequence). CDR3 length: 16 amino acids. The CDR3, as DNA: TGTGCCAGCAGTTCCGGGACTAGCGGGTGGGGAGATACGCAGTATTTT. Translation: CASSSGTSGWGDTQYF.

This clone was seen only once. The chain is built from TRBV11-2 and TRBJ2-3, with 8 nucleotides matching TRBD2. The CDR3 length is 16 residues. The trim removed 0 bases at V and 2 bases at J, leaving 4 bases unmatched. Germline V CDR1 and CDR2: SGHAT, FQNNGV. The DNA for the CDR3 is TGTGCCAGCAGCTTAGACGAGCGGGAGATCACAGATACGCAGTATTTT. Its protein product is CASSLDEREITDTQYF.

The chain is built from TRBV27 and TRBJ2-1, with TRBD1 identical over 8 bases. This CDR3 contains 16 residues. Germline trimming cut 6 bases from V and 0 bases from J; bases unmatched to any gene: 7. In germline, CDR1 is MNHEY, CDR2 SMNVEV (reference sequence). The CDR3 DNA reads as TGTGCCAGCAGACCAAGGACAGGGAGCTCCTACAATGAGCAGTTCTTC. It specifies CASRPRTGSSYNEQFF.

The count of this clone is one. The gene calls are TRBV5-6 and TRBJ2-2; D gene unclear. The length of the CDR3 is 12 residues. Germline CDR1 reads SGHDT; CDR2 reads YYEEEE. V was shortened by 1 base and J by 7 bases, with 5 bases between the two germline ends. The DNA for the CDR3 is TGTGCCAGCAGCTTGCAGGTCGGGGAGCTGTTTTTT. Amino acids: CASSLQVGELFF.